The clone carrying this T cell receptor beta chain was found many times. The CDR3 is 16 residues long. V lost 1 base, J lost 1 base, and 4 bases stayed unmatched. The germline gives CDR1 KGHSH, CDR2 LQKENI. The time point was: blood at routine non-recurrence follow-up after resection. Whole RNA from tumor, nontumor lung or frozen PBMC was sequenced unsorted. Carried by each TCR cDNA molecule was a unique molecular identifier. Each CDR3 protein gets one entry after TCRdb re-called the 5' RACE reads with MiXCR. The data contain 60,000 to 85,000 distinct CDR3 sequences, less than 9.5% of them singletons. The data were taken from a study of spatial heterogeneity in lung cancer. On the study more broadly: Every unique TCR and UMI combination, on average, appeared more than ten times in raw reads.

The clonotype comes from a female donor with early-stage non-small cell lung cancer. This chain uses TRBV18 with TRBJ1-2; 9 bases line up with TRBD1. Sample: PBMCs, taken at follow-up. The CDR3, as DNA: TGTGCCAGCTCACCACGTAAGGGACAGGGTAACTATGGCTACACCTTC. Amino acid sequence: CASSPRKGQGNYGYTF.